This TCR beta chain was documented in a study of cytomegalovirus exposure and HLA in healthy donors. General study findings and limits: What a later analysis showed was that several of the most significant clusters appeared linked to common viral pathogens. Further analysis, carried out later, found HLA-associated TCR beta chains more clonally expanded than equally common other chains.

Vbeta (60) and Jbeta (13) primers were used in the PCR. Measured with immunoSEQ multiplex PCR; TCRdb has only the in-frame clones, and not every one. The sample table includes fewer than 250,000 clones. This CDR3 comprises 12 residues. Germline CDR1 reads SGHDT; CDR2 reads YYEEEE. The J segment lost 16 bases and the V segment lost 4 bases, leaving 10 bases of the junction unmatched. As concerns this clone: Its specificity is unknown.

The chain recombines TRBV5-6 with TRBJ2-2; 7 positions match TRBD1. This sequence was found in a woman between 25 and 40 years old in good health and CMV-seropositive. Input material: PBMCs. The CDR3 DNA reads TGTGCCAGCAGCCAGCTCCGACAGGGTTGGTTTTTT. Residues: CASSQLRQGWFF.